What follows are 10 T cell receptor beta chains derived from one specimen sequenced in a study of T cell responses to AZD1222 COVID-19 vaccine. Method: immunoSEQ multiplex PCR; TCRdb's copy keeps in-frame clones and lacks some. The repertoire holds some 150,000 clones, with around 88% as singletons. The source was peripheral blood, collected on day 0 of MenACWY control vaccination. The receptors come from an adult in good health.

The chain is built from TRBV12-3 or TRBV12-4 and TRBJ1-2; D gene uncertain. The CDR3 is 13 residues long. The V gene lost 6 bases and the J gene lost 8 bases, with 16 bases spanning the gap. The CDR3 DNA is TGTGCCAGCAGCCGATCAGCCCTCCGGGGCTACACCTTC. As protein: CASSRSALRGYTF.

The gene calls are TRBV19 and TRBJ2-3; 7 positions match TRBD2. The CDR3 is 17 residues long. Germline V gene data show CDR1 as LNHDA and CDR2 as SQIVND (reference sequence). V shed 5 bases and J 0 bases; nucleotides not matched to a gene: 11. CDR3 nucleotide sequence: TGTGCCAGTAGTCCAGACGGCGGGGGAACTAGCACAGATACGCAGTATTTT. It yields the protein CASSPDGGGTSTDTQYF.

The rearrangement uses TRBV30 and TRBJ1-6; a possible D gene is TRBD1 (5 bases). V was cut by 5 bases and J by 2 bases, with 7 bases left in between. The CDR3 has 13 amino acids. In germline, CDR1 is GTSNPN, CDR2 SVGIG (reference sequence). The CDR3 DNA reads as TGTGCCTGGGGGGGAGCCTATAATTCACCCCTCCACTTT. Protein sequence: CAWGGAYNSPLHF. The variable domain in full, completed from reference TRBV30 and TRBJ1-6, reads SQTIHQWPATLVQPVGSPLSLECTVEGTSNPNLYWYRQAAGRGLQLLFYSVGIGQISSEVPQNLSASRPQDRQFILSSKKLLLSDSGFYLCAWGGAYNSPLHFGNGTRLTVT.

This rearrangement joins TRBV18 to TRBJ2-7; D is unresolved. The CDR3 contains 14 residues. The germline V gene encodes CDR1 KGHSH and CDR2 LQKENI. Deletions cut 5 bases from V and 2 bases from J, with 13 bases between. The CDR3 bases are TGTGCCAGCTCAACGCAGACGGAGACCTACGAGCAGTACTTC. Amino acid sequence: CASSTQTETYEQYF.

V is TRBV30 and J is TRBJ2-1; 11 bases match TRBD2. Trimming removed 1 base from V and 1 base from J; junction bases left unmatched: 9. The CDR3 runs 18 residues. Germline V gives CDR1 GTSNPN, CDR2 SVGIG (reference sequence). The chain's CDR3 is CAWSDPWGLADSYNEQFF. The DNA for the CDR3 is TGTGCCTGGAGTGACCCTTGGGGACTAGCGGATTCCTACAATGAGCAGTTCTTC.

The rearrangement uses TRBV9 and TRBJ2-7; a possible D gene is TRBD1 (6 bases). Trimming left V 0 bases short and J 1 base short, with 14 bases between. This CDR3 is built from 16 residues. Germline V lookup: CDR1 SGDLS, CDR2 YYNGEE. Here the CDR3 DNA reads TGTGCCAGCAGCGTAGGGCAGGGGCAGGGGTCCTACGAGCAGTACTTC. Encoded protein: CASSVGQGQGSYEQYF.

The chain joins TRBV7-3 to TRBJ2-2; possible D gene TRBD1, 5 bases. CDR1 is SGHTA and CDR2 is FQGTGA in the germline V gene. The length of the CDR3 is 14 residues. Trimming stripped 5 bases from V and 6 bases from J, with 13 bases between. In nucleotides, the CDR3 is TGTGCCAGCAGCCCTAGACAGACCTCCGGGGAGCTGTTTTTT. It codes for CASSPRQTSGELFF.

The J gene is TRBJ1-2, the V gene TRBV28; 10 bases match TRBD1. The V and J ends lost 5 bases and 8 bases, in that order; junction bases with no gene match: 5. Per germline, CDR1 MDHEN and CDR2 SYDVKM. The CDR3 contains 13 residues. This CDR3 reads CASSAGTGAGYTF. The CDR3 DNA follows: TGTGCCAGCAGTGCCGGGACAGGGGCGGGCTACACCTTC.

The V gene is TRBV4-1, the J gene TRBJ2-1; tentatively, D is TRBD2 (6 bases). The ends were cut back, 0 bases at V and 0 bases at J, with 12 bases in the middle. CDR3 size: 17 residues. The germline CDR1 and CDR2 sequences are MGHRA and YSYEKL. In DNA form, the CDR3 reads TGCGCCAGCAGCCAAGAGTTAGCGGAATCCTCCTACAATGAGCAGTTCTTC. Its protein product is CASSQELAESSYNEQFF.

V usage is TRBV29-1 and J usage is TRBJ2-7; 10 bases agree with TRBD2. This CDR3 region has 14 residues. V lost 6 bases and J lost 4; bases outside the gene matches: 9. Germline V gene lookup returns CDR1 SQVTM and CDR2 ANQGSEA. The CDR3 bases are TGCAGCGTCGAGGCGGCTAGCGGGAGTTACGAGCAGTACTTC. Translation gives CSVEAASGSYEQYF.